A single sample gave rise to the 2 T cell receptor beta chains below, sequenced in a study of blood T cell repertoires in COVID-19. Generated by immunoSEQ multiplex PCR, the TCRdb table keeps only in-frame clones and is missing some. The sample shows about 340,000 clones, about 86% of them seen only once. Sequenced sample: PBMCs or T cells enriched from blood (not recorded which). All receptors come from a woman in her thirties or forties with acute COVID-19.

This clone was found a few times. The CDR3 reads CASSSSQANYGYTF. CDR3 DNA: TGTGCCAGCAGCTCATCACAAGCTAACTATGGCTACACCTTC. The chain has TRBV5-4 and TRBJ1-2; D remains ambiguous. This CDR3 comprises 14 residues. V lost 3 bases and J lost 0, with 9 bases in between. Germline values: CDR1 SGHNT, CDR2 YYREEE (reference sequence).

The chain's CDR3 is CASSMTGTENSPLHF. CDR3 coding DNA: TGTGCCAGCTCTATGACCGGGACAGAAAATTCACCCCTCCACTTT. J is TRBJ1-6 and V is TRBV18; 7 nucleotides agree with TRBD1. This CDR3 has 15 amino acids. Germline V gives CDR1 KGHSH, CDR2 LQKENI. Losses at the gene ends were 6 bases for V and 7 bases for J; bases not matched to a gene: 9.